The sample holds many counts of the clone carrying this TCR beta chain. The data are from a study of Graves' ophthalmopathy and Graves' hyperthyroidism. Amplified material comprised TCR beta CDR3 regions derived from RNA transcripts. Amplification began with first-round RT-PCR using HTBI primers, then second-round multiplex PCR was performed. TCRdb re-called the multiplex PCR reads through MiXCR, storing one row per CDR3 protein. Here the sample spans 240,000 or so distinct CDR3 sequences, around 45% being singletons. Pregnancy or lactation, uncontrolled infections and other autoimmune diseases were grounds for excluding patients. Germline lookup yields CDR1 SQVTM and CDR2 ANQGSEA. The CDR3 consists of 12 residues.

The TCR originated in an adult man with Graves' ophthalmopathy. The chain joins TRBV29-1 to TRBJ1-2; 7 positions agree with TRBD1. Input material: peripheral blood. The CDR3, as DNA: TGCAACGTATCCGACAGGGTGAGCGGCTACACCTTC. It yields the protein CNVSDRVSGYTF.